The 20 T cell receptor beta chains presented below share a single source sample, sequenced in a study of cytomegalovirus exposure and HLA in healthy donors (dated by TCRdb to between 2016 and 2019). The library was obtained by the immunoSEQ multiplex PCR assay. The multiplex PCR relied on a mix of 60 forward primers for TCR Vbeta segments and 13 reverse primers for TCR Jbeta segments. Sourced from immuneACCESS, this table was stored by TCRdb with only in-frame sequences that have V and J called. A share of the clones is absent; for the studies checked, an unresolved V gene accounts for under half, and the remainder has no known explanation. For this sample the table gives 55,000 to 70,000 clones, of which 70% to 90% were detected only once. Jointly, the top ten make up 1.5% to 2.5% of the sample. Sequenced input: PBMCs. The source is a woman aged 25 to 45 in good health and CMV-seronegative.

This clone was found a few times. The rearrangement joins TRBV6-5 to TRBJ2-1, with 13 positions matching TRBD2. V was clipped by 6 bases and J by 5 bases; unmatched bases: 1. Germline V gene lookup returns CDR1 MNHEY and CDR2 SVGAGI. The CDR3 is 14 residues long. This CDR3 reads CASSGLAGDNEQFF. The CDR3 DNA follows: TGTGCCAGCAGCGGACTAGCGGGGGACAATGAGCAGTTCTTC.

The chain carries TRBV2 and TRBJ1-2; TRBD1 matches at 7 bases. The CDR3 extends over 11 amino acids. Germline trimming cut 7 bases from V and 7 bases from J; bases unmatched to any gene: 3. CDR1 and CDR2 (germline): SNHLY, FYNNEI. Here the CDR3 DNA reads TGTGCCAGCATGGCAGGGGGTGGCTACACCTTC. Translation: CASMAGGGYTF.

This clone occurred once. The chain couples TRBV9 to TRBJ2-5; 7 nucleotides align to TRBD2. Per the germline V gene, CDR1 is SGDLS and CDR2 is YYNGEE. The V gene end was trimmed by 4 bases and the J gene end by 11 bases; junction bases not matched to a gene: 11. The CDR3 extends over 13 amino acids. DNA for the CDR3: TGTGCCAGCAGCCCGGTAGTAGCGGGCCCTCAGTACTTC. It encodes CASSPVVAGPQYF.

As DNA, the CDR3 is TGTGCCATTGGACTAGCGGGAGAAGGTGAGCAGTACTTC. Amino acid sequence: CAIGLAGEGEQYF. The chain combines TRBV4-2 with TRBJ2-5; TRBD2 aligns across 13 bases. Looked up from germline, CDR1 is LGHNA and CDR2 is YNFKEQ. Trimming at V came to 10 bases and at J to 11 bases, leaving 10 bases not matched to a gene. This CDR3 is built from 13 residues.

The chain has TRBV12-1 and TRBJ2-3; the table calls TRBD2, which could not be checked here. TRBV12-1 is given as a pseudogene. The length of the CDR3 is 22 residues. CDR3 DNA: TGTGCCAGCAGCTCCGGGACTAGCGGGAGGGCCTTCGGGCGAAATACCACAGATACGCAGTATTTT. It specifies CASSSGTSGRAFGRNTTDTQYF.

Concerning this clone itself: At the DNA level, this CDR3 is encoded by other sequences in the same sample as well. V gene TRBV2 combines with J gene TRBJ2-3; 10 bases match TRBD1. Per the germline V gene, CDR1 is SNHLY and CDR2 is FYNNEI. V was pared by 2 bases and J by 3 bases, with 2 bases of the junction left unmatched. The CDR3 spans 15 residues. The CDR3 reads CASSERDRGTDTQYF. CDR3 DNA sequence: TGTGCCAGCAGTGAACGGGACAGGGGAACAGATACGCAGTATTTT.

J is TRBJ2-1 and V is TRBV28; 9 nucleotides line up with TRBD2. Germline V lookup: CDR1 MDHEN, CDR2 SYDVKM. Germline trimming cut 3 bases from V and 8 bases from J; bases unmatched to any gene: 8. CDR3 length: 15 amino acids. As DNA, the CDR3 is TGTGCCAGCAGTTTCTCAGCGGGAGGTCCTGATGAGCAGTTCTTC. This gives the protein CASSFSAGGPDEQFF.

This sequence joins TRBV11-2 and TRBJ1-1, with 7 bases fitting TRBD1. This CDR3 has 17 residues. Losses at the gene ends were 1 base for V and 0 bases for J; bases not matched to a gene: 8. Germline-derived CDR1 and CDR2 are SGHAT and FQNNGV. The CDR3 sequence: CASSLVWGQIVNTEAFF. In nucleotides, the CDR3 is TGTGCCAGCAGCTTAGTTTGGGGACAGATAGTGAACACTGAAGCTTTCTTT.

CDR3 region: CASSLGGGTVYEQYF. CDR3 coding DNA: TGTGCCAGCAGCTTAGGGGGCGGGACAGTCTACGAGCAGTACTTC. The V call is TRBV7-9, the J call TRBJ2-7; D is possibly TRBD1 (7 bases). V was shortened by 1 base and J by 3 bases, with 13 bases between the two germline ends. The CDR3 has 15 amino acids. Germline assignment: CDR1 SEHNR and CDR2 FQNEAQ (reference sequence).

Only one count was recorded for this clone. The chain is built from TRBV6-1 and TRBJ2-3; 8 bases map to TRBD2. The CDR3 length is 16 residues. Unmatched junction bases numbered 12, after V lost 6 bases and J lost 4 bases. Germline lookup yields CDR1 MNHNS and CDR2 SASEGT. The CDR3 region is CASSELADLSADTQYF. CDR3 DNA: TGTGCCAGCAGCGAACTAGCGGACCTTAGCGCAGATACGCAGTATTTT.

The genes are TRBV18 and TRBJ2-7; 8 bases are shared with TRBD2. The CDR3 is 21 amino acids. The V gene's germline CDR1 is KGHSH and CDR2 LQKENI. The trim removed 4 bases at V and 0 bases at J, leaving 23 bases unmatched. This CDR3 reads CASSRSTGAASGGRSSYEQYF. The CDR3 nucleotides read TGTGCCAGCTCACGTTCGACGGGTGCGGCGTCGGGGGGGCGTAGCTCCTACGAGCAGTACTTC. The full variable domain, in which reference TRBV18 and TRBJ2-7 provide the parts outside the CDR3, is NAGVMQNPRHLVRRRGQEARLRCSPMKGHSHVYWYRQLPEEGLKFMVYLQKENIIDESGMPKERFSAEFPKEGPSILRIQQVVRGDSAAYFCASSRSTGAASGGRSSYEQYFGPGTRLTVT.

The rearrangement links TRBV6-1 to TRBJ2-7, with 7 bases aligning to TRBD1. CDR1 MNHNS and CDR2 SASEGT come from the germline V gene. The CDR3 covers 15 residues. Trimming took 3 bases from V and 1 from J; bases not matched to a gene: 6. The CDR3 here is CASSDRDRESYEQYF. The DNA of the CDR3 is TGTGCCAGCAGTGACCGCGACAGGGAGTCCTACGAGCAGTACTTC.

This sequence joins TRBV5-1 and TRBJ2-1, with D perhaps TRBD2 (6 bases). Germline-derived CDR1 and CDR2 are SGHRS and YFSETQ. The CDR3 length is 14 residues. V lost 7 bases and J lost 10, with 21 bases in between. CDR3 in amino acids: CASGKPGLKAEQFF. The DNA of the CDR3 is TGCGCCAGCGGAAAACCGGGACTCAAGGCGGAGCAGTTCTTC.

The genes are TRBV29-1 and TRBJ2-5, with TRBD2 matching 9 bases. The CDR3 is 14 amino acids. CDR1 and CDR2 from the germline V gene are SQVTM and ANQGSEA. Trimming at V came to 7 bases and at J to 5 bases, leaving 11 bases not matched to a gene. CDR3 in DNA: TGCAGCGCGAGCGGGGGGCGGGGCTGGGAGACCCAGTACTTC. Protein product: CSASGGRGWETQYF. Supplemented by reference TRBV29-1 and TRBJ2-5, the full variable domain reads SAVISQKPSRDICQRGTSLTIQCQVDSQVTMMFWYRQQPGQSLTLIATANQGSEATYESGFVIDKFPISRPNLTFSTLTVSNMSPEDSSIYLCSASGGRGWETQYFGPGTRLLVL.

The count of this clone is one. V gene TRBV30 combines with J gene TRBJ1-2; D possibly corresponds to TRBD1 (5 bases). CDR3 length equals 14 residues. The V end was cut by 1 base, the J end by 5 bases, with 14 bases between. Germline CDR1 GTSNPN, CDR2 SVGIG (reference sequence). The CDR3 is CAWSGNAGIYGYTF. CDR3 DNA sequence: TGTGCCTGGAGTGGGAATGCAGGGATTTATGGCTACACCTTC.

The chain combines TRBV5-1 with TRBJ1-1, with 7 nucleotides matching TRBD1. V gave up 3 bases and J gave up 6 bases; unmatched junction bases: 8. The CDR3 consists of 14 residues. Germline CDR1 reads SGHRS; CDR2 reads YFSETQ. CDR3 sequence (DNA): TGCGCCAGCAGCTCCGGGACAGCATACGCTGAAGCTTTCTTT. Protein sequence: CASSSGTAYAEAFF.

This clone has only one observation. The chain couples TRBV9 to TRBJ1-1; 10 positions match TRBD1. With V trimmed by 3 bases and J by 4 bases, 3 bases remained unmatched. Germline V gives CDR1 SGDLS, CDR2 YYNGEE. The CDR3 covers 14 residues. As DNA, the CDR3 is TGTGCCAGCAGCGGACAGGGGGCGATCACTGAAGCTTTCTTT. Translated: CASSGQGAITEAFF. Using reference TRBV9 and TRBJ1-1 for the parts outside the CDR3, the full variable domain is DSGVTQTPKHLITATGQRVTLRCSPRSGDLSVYWYQQSLDQGLQFLIQYYNGEERAKGNILERFSAQQFPDLHSELNLSSLELGDSALYFCASSGQGAITEAFFGQGTRLTVV.

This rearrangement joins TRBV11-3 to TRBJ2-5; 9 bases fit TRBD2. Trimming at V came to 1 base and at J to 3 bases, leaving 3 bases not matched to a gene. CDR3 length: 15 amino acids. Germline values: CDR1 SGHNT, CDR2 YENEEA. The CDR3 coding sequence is TGTGCCAGCAGCTTAGGCGGGAGGGCCGAAGAGACCCAGTACTTC. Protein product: CASSLGGRAEETQYF. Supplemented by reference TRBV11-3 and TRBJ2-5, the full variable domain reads EAGVVQSPRYKIIEKKQPVAFWCNPISGHNTLYWYLQNLGQGPELLIRYENEEAVDDSQLPKDRFSAERLKGVDSTLKIQPAELGDSAVYLCASSLGGRAEETQYFGPGTRLLVL.

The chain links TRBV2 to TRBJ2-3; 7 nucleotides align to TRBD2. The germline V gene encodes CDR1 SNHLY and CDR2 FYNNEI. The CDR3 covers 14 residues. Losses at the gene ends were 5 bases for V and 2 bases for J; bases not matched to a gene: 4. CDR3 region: CASSTLAVTDTQYF. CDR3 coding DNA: TGTGCCAGCAGTACTCTAGCGGTCACAGATACGCAGTATTTT.

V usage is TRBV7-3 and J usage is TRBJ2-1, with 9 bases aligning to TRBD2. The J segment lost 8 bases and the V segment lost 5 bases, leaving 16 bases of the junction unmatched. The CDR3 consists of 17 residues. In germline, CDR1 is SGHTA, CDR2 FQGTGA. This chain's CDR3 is CASSPHPLAGGADEQFF. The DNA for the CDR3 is TGTGCCAGCAGCCCGCACCCACTAGCGGGTGGGGCCGATGAGCAGTTCTTC.